This T cell receptor (beta chain) was documented in a study of tumor-infiltrating lymphocytes in primary liver carcinoma. Overall study context: About 3.65 to 8 million productive TCRbeta reads were obtained from the samples, with similar numbers across tissue types.

Co-extracting RNA and DNA was done with roughly 17-34 mg of unsorted bulk tissue as input. There were only treatment-naive patients, all with chronic HBV infection. General observations from the study: Less overlap was seen in tumor-adjacent and tumor-blood pairs than in tumor region pairs.

Starting from 400 to 500 ng of total RNA, TCR beta cDNA was produced with a primer in the constant region. Three nested multiplex PCR rounds of slightly modified ARM-PCR generated TCR beta libraries. The opening two PCR rounds, around 11 cycles each, paired TRBV1-TRBV30 forward primers with a C-beta reverse primer. TCRdb reanalysed the multiplex PCR reads using MiXCR and keeps one entry per CDR3 protein. The table lists under 150,000 distinct CDR3 sequences, nearly 70% of them singletons. Comment on this clonotype: Its antigen is still unknown.

CDR1 is SQVTM, CDR2 ANQGSEA, per germline. This CDR3 has 12 amino acids. V was trimmed by 0 bases and J by 8 bases, leaving 10 bases between them. The chain recombines TRBV29-1 with TRBJ1-2, with D unclear. The TCR originated in a woman aged 55-75 years with primary liver carcinoma and hepatitis B virus infection. The sequenced material came from tumor-adjacent normal liver tissue. This CDR3 reads CSVEDFGYGYTF. For the CDR3, the DNA is TGCAGCGTTGAAGATTTTGGCTACGGCTACACCTTC.